The 29 T cell receptor beta chains reported below all come from one sample, sequenced in a study of neurological immune-mediated disorders. Each CDR3 protein gets one entry after TCRdb re-called the 5' RACE reads with MiXCR. This table holds approximately 50,000 distinct CDR3 sequences, more than 3.5% found once. The source material was PBMCs. These receptors originate from a man aged 60 to 75 with multiple sclerosis.

A few counts support this clonotype. V usage is TRBV28 and J usage is TRBJ2-7, with TRBD1 identical over 7 bases. Per the germline V gene, CDR1 is MDHEN and CDR2 is SYDVKM. The CDR3 spans 14 residues. Trimming took 11 bases from V and 2 from J; bases not matched to a gene: 12. The CDR3 coding sequence is TGTGCCGCCATAGGACAGGCTTCCCCCTACGAGCAGTACTTC. Translated: CAAIGQASPYEQYF.

This clonotype is medium-sized in the sample. CDR3 loop: CASMGASGSREQFF. The CDR3 region has the DNA TGTGCCAGCATGGGGGCTAGCGGGAGTAGGGAGCAGTTCTTC. The chain combines TRBV7-8 with TRBJ2-1; 10 bases match TRBD2. J gave up 10 bases and V 7 bases, and 10 bases lay outside the gene matches. This CDR3 comprises 14 residues. Germline CDR1 is SGHVS and CDR2 is FQNEAQ.

The rearrangement links TRBV9 to TRBJ2-7; D may be TRBD1 (6 bases). Germline CDR1 SGDLS, CDR2 YYNGEE. The V end was cut by 7 bases, the J end by 9 bases, with 26 bases between. The CDR3 has 15 residues. CDR3 sequence (DNA): TGTGCCAGCCCACCGGGACACCAGAAACTAGGCGGGCAGTACTTC. Translating gives CASPPGHQKLGGQYF.

This clonotype was observed many times. The V gene is TRBV7-2, the J gene TRBJ2-7; TRBD2 might be the D (5 bases). This CDR3 is 16 amino acids long. CDR1 is SGHTA and CDR2 is FQGNSA in the germline V gene. The V end lost 1 base, the J end lost 2 bases, and 15 bases lay between the germline ends. This CDR3 reads CASSLEGWAEAYEQYF. The CDR3 DNA reads TGTGCCAGCAGCTTAGAAGGGTGGGCGGAGGCCTACGAGCAGTACTTC. Together with reference TRBV7-2 and TRBJ2-7, the CDR3 gives the full variable domain: GAGVSQSPSNKVTEKGKDVELRCDPISGHTALYWYRQSLGQGLEFLIYFQGNSAPDKSGLPSDRFSAERTGGSVSTLTIQRTQQEDSAVYLCASSLEGWAEAYEQYFGPGTRLTVT.

This clonotype has ten or more counts. V gene TRBV10-3 combines with J gene TRBJ2-1; no firm D call. The CDR3 sequence is 15 residues long. Germline CDR1 ENHRY, CDR2 SYGVKD. Trimming stripped 3 bases from V and 5 bases from J, with 14 bases between. The CDR3 is CAISEWQPRDNEQFF. DNA for the CDR3: TGTGCCATCAGTGAATGGCAACCCCGGGACAATGAGCAGTTCTTC.

This clonotype came up many times. The rearrangement joins TRBV24-1 to TRBJ1-2, with D perhaps matching TRBD1 (6 bases). CDR3 length equals 17 residues. Germline V CDR1 and CDR2: KGHDR, SFDVKD. Trimming stripped 4 bases from V and 6 bases from J, with 23 bases between. The CDR3 here is CATSDSMTGATRDGYTF. CDR3 bases: TGTGCCACCAGTGACTCAATGACAGGAGCCACTAGAGATGGCTACACCTTC.

This clonotype was picked up many times. The chain combines TRBV6-5 with TRBJ1-5; 7 bases are a match to TRBD1. V was clipped by 6 bases and J by 2 bases; unmatched bases: 7. Germline CDR1 MNHEY, CDR2 SVGAGI. The CDR3 runs to 15 residues. CDR3 in DNA: TGTGCCAGCAGGGGCAGGGGGGATCGCAATCAGCCCCAGCATTTT. Translated, it gives CASRGRGDRNQPQHF.

In regard to this clonotype: Since a much larger clone is just one base distant, this may be a read error. The chain employs TRBV28 and TRBJ1-5; 7 nucleotides agree with TRBD1. The CDR3 is 16 amino acids. Germline CDR1 and CDR2: MDHEN and SYDVKM. Trimming cost V 3 bases and J 2 bases; bases outside gene matches: 7. The CDR3 coding sequence is TGTGCCAGCAGTTTCCAAGGGGGCGCGGGCAATCAGCCCCAGCATTTT. It encodes CASSFQGGAGNQPQHF.

This clonotype was seen ten or more times. The chain carries TRBV10-3 and TRBJ2-7; D might be TRBD1 (5 bases). Germline V lookup: CDR1 ENHRY, CDR2 SYGVKD. The CDR3 loop spans 13 amino acids. V dropped 4 bases and J dropped 7 bases, with 14 bases sitting between them. This chain's CDR3 is CAISAKGLQEQYF. The CDR3 coding sequence is TGTGCCATCAGTGCCAAGGGGCTACAAGAGCAGTACTTC.

This clonotype was observed at least ten times. V usage is TRBV18 and J usage is TRBJ1-1, with unresolved D. Between the trimmed V and J ends, which lost 5 bases and 4 bases, there was a span of 8 bases. The CDR3 is 12 residues long. CDR1 and CDR2 (germline): KGHSH, LQKENI. CDR3 region: CASSFRGTEAFF. As DNA, the CDR3 is TGTGCCAGCTCATTTCGAGGCACTGAAGCTTTCTTT.

This clonotype showed up many times. The gene calls are TRBV5-1 and TRBJ1-1; D might be TRBD1 (6 bases). Germline CDR1 reads SGHRS; CDR2 reads YFSETQ. Deletions cut 3 bases from V and 3 bases from J, with 12 bases between. This CDR3 has 14 amino acids. For the CDR3, the DNA is TGCGCCAGCAGCTCGGACAGAGGAGACACTGAAGCTTTCTTT. This codes for CASSSDRGDTEAFF.

At least ten counts were recorded for this clonotype. V and J are TRBV2 and TRBJ2-3; D perhaps matches TRBD2 (5 bases). The CDR3 is 14 amino acids. Trimming shortened V by 6 bases and J by 2 bases, and 12 bases separated the two germline ends. Germline CDR1 and CDR2: SNHLY and FYNNEI. DNA of the CDR3: TGTGCCAGCAGAGGGCTGAGGGACACAGATACGCAGTATTTT. It specifies CASRGLRDTDTQYF.

This clonotype was picked up many times. The rearrangement joins TRBV27 to TRBJ2-1, with D unresolved. V was cut by 4 bases and J by 7 bases, with 14 bases left in between. Germline V gene lookup returns CDR1 MNHEY and CDR2 SMNVEV (reference sequence). This CDR3 contains 14 residues. The DNA of the CDR3 is TGTGCCAGCAGTTGGGGTAGCCCGGTAAATGAGCAGTTCTTC. Protein sequence: CASSWGSPVNEQFF.

The sample holds many counts of this clonotype. V gene TRBV7-2 combines with J gene TRBJ2-6; 8 nucleotides agree with TRBD1. CDR1 is SGHTA and CDR2 is FQGNSA in the germline V gene. J lost 8 bases, V lost 3 bases, and 12 bases had no gene match. This CDR3 has 17 amino acids. CDR3 DNA: TGTGCCAGCAGCTTCCTCCAGGGGGCCTCCGGGCCCAACGTCCTGACTTTC. Translated, it gives CASSFLQGASGPNVLTF.

This clonotype was counted between two and nine times. A much more abundant neighbour one base away suggests this may be a read error. The chain couples TRBV20-1 to TRBJ1-1; D gene ambiguous. CDR3 length: 11 amino acids. The V and J ends lost 7 bases and 3 bases respectively, with 9 bases between them. Germline-derived CDR1 and CDR2 are DFQATT and SNEGSKA (reference sequence). The CDR3 nucleotides read TGCAGTGGCAATAGCCACACTGAAGCTTTCTTT. Translating it yields CSGNSHTEAFF.

This clonotype was recorded many times. The chain carries TRBV12-3 or TRBV12-4 and TRBJ2-2, with 7 bases fitting TRBD2. The V and J ends lost 7 bases and 4 bases, in that order; junction bases with no gene match: 9. The CDR3 totals 15 residues. The CDR3 region has the DNA TGTGCCAGCACCCCATCTAGCGGCGCCACCGGGGAGCTGTTTTTT. Its translation: CASTPSSGATGELFF.

This clonotype showed up many times. V and J are TRBV12-3 or TRBV12-4 and TRBJ1-4; no clear D gene. The CDR3 has 12 amino acids. Between the trimmed V and J ends, which lost 3 bases and 11 bases, there was a span of 10 bases. CDR3 coding DNA: TGTGCCAGCAGTTTGGATGCGGGGAAACTGTTTTTT. Protein: CASSLDAGKLFF.

Concerning this clonotype itself: Sequence at one end of the junction differs from germline and may be a read error. The chain employs TRBV18 and TRBJ1-5, with D hard to call. Germline V lookup: CDR1 KGHSH, CDR2 LQKENI. This CDR3 spans 15 amino acids. CDR3 sequence reads: CASSPPHTGNQPQNF. CDR3 DNA: TGTGCCAGCTCACCACCTCATACGGGGAATCAGCCCCAGAATTTT.

This chain connects TRBV7-9 to TRBJ2-3; perhaps TRBD1 as D (6 bases). Looked up from germline, CDR1 is SEHNR and CDR2 is FQNEAQ (reference sequence). V lost 7 bases to trimming and J lost 0 bases, with 14 bases between them. The CDR3 spans 15 residues. CDR3 amino acids: CASTLGAYSTDTQYF. The CDR3 DNA reads as TGTGCCAGCACCCTGGGGGCATATAGCACAGATACGCAGTATTTT.

This clonotype was found many times. The rearrangement links TRBV9 to TRBJ2-7; D perhaps matches TRBD2 (5 bases). The V gene's germline CDR1 is SGDLS and CDR2 YYNGEE. CDR3 size: 14 residues. V was clipped by 0 bases and J by 3 bases, with 10 bases between them. This CDR3 is CASSVAEGDYEQYF. In nucleotides, the CDR3 is TGTGCCAGCAGCGTAGCTGAGGGCGACTACGAGCAGTACTTC. Full variable domain (outside the CDR3, taken from reference TRBV9 and TRBJ2-7): DSGVTQTPKHLITATGQRVTLRCSPRSGDLSVYWYQQSLDQGLQFLIQYYNGEERAKGNILERFSAQQFPDLHSELNLSSLELGDSALYFCASSVAEGDYEQYFGPGTRLTVT.

This clonotype was recorded many times. The V call is TRBV5-1, the J call TRBJ2-5, with TRBD1 matching over 9 bases. The CDR3 is made up of 16 amino acids. Losses at the gene ends were 3 bases for V and 5 bases for J; bases not matched to a gene: 11. Germline assignment: CDR1 SGHRS and CDR2 YFSETQ. The DNA for the CDR3 is TGCGCCAGCAGCTGGTCCCCGGGACAGGGAAGGGAGACCCAGTACTTC. This gives the protein CASSWSPGQGRETQYF.

V gene TRBV3-1 combines with J gene TRBJ2-5, with D possibly being TRBD1 or TRBD2 (6 bases each). With 4 bases removed from V and 6 bases from J, the gap between germline ends came to 18 bases. The CDR3 contains 15 residues. The germline V gene encodes CDR1 LGHDT and CDR2 YNNKEL (reference sequence). The CDR3 bases are TGTGCCAGCAGCCCCTGGGGGCAGGGGAGGAAGACCCAGTACTTC. This codes for CASSPWGQGRKTQYF.

This clonotype was picked up a small number of times. This chain links TRBV5-1 with TRBJ1-2, with 9 bases matching TRBD1. The length of the CDR3 is 14 residues. CDR1 and CDR2 from the germline V gene are SGHRS and YFSETQ. V lost 0 bases, J lost 4 bases, and 1 base stayed unmatched. The CDR3 coding sequence is TGCGCCAGCAGCTTGGGGGACAGGGCCTATGGCTACACCTTC. Translation: CASSLGDRAYGYTF.

In this sample, this clonotype turned up many times. The V and J genes are TRBV6-6 and TRBJ1-5, with 10 bases identical to TRBD1. Germline V gene sequence: CDR1 MNHNY, CDR2 SVGAGI (reference sequence). The CDR3 length is 16 residues. With V trimmed by 6 bases and J by 2 bases, 7 bases remained unmatched. CDR3: CASRFTGTGGNQPQHF. In DNA, the CDR3 is TGTGCCAGCAGATTTACCGGGACAGGGGGCAATCAGCCCCAGCATTTT.

This clonotype has a count of ten or more. This chain joins TRBV20-1 and TRBJ2-2; no reliable D call. CDR1 is DFQATT and CDR2 is SNEGSKA in the germline V gene (reference sequence). Trimming took off 5 bases at V and 5 bases at J, with 6 bases between the two ends. The length of the CDR3 is 11 residues. This CDR3 is CSAPKTGELFF. CDR3 bases: TGCAGTGCTCCCAAAACCGGGGAGCTGTTTTTT.

This clonotype was counted at least ten times. The J gene is TRBJ2-3, the V gene TRBV3-1; D remains ambiguous. This CDR3 has 12 amino acids. Germline assignment: CDR1 LGHDT and CDR2 YNNKEL (reference sequence). With 5 bases removed from V and 5 bases from J, the gap between germline ends came to 8 bases. The CDR3 loop reads CASSLTGDTQYF. CDR3 DNA sequence: TGTGCCAGCAGCTTAACGGGAGATACGCAGTATTTT.

This clonotype was seen repeatedly, ten times or more. This chain joins TRBV28 and TRBJ2-1; 9 nucleotides match TRBD2. Germline CDR1 is MDHEN and CDR2 is SYDVKM. The length of the CDR3 is 18 residues. Losses at the gene ends were 2 bases for V and 9 bases for J; bases not matched to a gene: 17. Here the CDR3 reads CASSLRAPLAGGPGEQFF. The CDR3 bases are TGTGCCAGCAGTTTAAGGGCCCCATTGGCGGGGGGGCCGGGTGAGCAGTTCTTC. Filled out from reference TRBV28 and TRBJ2-1, the complete variable domain reads DVKVTQSSRYLVKRTGEKVFLECVQDMDHENMFWYRQDPGLGLRLIYFSYDVKMKEKGDIPEGYSVSREKKERFSLILESASTNQTSMYLCASSLRAPLAGGPGEQFFGPGTRLTVL.

The J gene is TRBJ2-1, the V gene TRBV28; D uncertain. The CDR3 length is 15 residues. Trimming shortened V by 6 bases and J by 0 bases, and 12 bases separated the two germline ends. In germline, CDR1 is MDHEN, CDR2 SYDVKM. CDR3 in DNA: TGTGCCAGCAGGAATAGAGAGGTCTCCTACAATGAGCAGTTCTTC. It translates to CASRNREVSYNEQFF.

Many counts were recorded for this clonotype. The V and J genes are TRBV9 and TRBJ2-1, with D tentatively TRBD2 (5 bases). Per germline, CDR1 SGDLS and CDR2 YYNGEE. The V end was cut by 2 bases, the J end by 10 bases, with 10 bases between. The CDR3 length is 12 residues. DNA for the CDR3: TGTGCCAGCAGCGTCGACCGCGGGGAGCAGTTCTTC. Encoded protein: CASSVDRGEQFF.